This T cell receptor (beta chain) was obtained from a study of blood T cell repertoires in COVID-19. Study-level background: Acute and convalescent COVID-19 specimens originated in the United States, Italy and Spain. T cells, B-cell-depleted T cells, or PBMCs supplied cDNA or gDNA.

In the original processing: Amplification with reference gene primers provided the estimates of nucleated cell counts. Assay used: immunoSEQ multiplex PCR; TCRdb lists only in-frame clones, some missing. The DNA was the basis for D and trimming; V, J and clone size are from that table. Among 100,000 to 150,000 clones listed, roughly 83% were seen once. Germline loops: CDR1 SGHVS, CDR2 FNYEAQ. V lost 4 bases, J lost 2 bases, and 7 bases stayed unmatched. The CDR3 has 15 amino acids. This TCR derives from a woman between 45 and 65 years old with acute or convalescent COVID-19. Sequencing was performed on peripheral blood. The chain recombines TRBV7-6 with TRBJ1-2, with 7 bases aligning to TRBD1. The CDR3 nucleotides read TGTGCCAGCAGCTCACAACAGGGGATGAACTATGGCTACACCTTC. Protein product: CASSSQQGMNYGYTF.